This T cell receptor beta chain was documented in a study of human T cells and chemical hapten exposure. Study-level points and caveats: DPC sensitization did not alter TCRs above 1 in 1000 frequency.

Germline V CDR1 and CDR2: SGHKS, YYEKEE (reference sequence). CDR3 length: 14 amino acids. Trimming removed 1 base at V and 4 bases at J, with 12 bases between. Unique molecular identifiers were affixed to discrete cDNA molecules within the library. Using its own MiXCR run on the RACE reads, TCRdb lists one record per CDR3 protein. The table shows approximately 25,000 distinct CDR3 sequences, with over 9% occurring only once. Comments on this clonotype: The antigen is not known.

The time point was: patch test 2, 6 weeks after DPC sensitization. Treatment indicated: therapeutic diphenylcyclopropenone sensitization with weekly scalp DPC. This sample comprised whole blood, obtained in connection with sensitization to the hapten diphenylcyclopropenone (DPC). The rearrangement links TRBV5-5 to TRBJ2-7, with unresolved D. The receptor's source is a young man with alopecia areata. Some clones in this sample may be carry-over from other donors' samples. The CDR3: CASSLWHRRYEQYF. The CDR3 nucleotides are TGTGCCAGCAGCTTGTGGCACAGACGGTACGAGCAGTACTTC.